The 21 T cell receptor beta chains reported below all come from one sample, sequenced in a study of T-cell memory formation after mild COVID-19. MiXCR, applied by TCRdb to the 5' RACE reads, yields one record per CDR3 protein. The data show fewer than 650,000 distinct CDR3 sequences, about a fifth seen once. Sample: PBMCs or a T cell subset sorted from them (not recorded which). These receptor sequences come from an adult woman who had mild COVID-19 (a few samples of this study predate the infection). Cell type and time point are not known.

This clonotype has more than one count but fewer than ten. The chain combines TRBV5-6 with TRBJ1-1; TRBD1 matches at 9 bases. Germline CDR1 reads SGHDT; CDR2 reads YYEEEE. The CDR3 spans 14 residues. V lost 4 bases and J lost 5; bases outside the gene matches: 6. The CDR3 loop is CASSEQTGGTEAFF. DNA of the CDR3: TGTGCCAGCAGCGAACAGACAGGGGGTACTGAAGCTTTCTTT.

This clonotype was seen a few times. The rearrangement uses TRBV19 and TRBJ2-7; D is uncertain. The germline V gene encodes CDR1 LNHDA and CDR2 SQIVND (reference sequence). This CDR3 contains 12 residues. Trimming pared 5 bases from V and 4 bases from J, leaving 9 bases between. CDR3 sequence reads: CASSSPPYEQYF. CDR3 in DNA: TGTGCCAGTAGTTCCCCGCCTTACGAGCAGTACTTC. Filled out from reference TRBV19 and TRBJ2-7, the complete variable domain reads DGGITQSPKYLFRKEGQNVTLSCEQNLNHDAMYWYRQDPGQGLRLIYYSQIVNDFQKGDIAEGYSVSREKKESFPLTVTSAQKNPTAFYLCASSSPPYEQYFGPGTRLTVT.

The rearrangement links TRBV29-1 to TRBJ2-3; TRBD2 is a possible D gene (6 bases). The germline V and J ends were trimmed by 6 bases and 1 base, with 14 bases remaining between them. Germline V gene lookup returns CDR1 SQVTM and CDR2 ANQGSEA. The CDR3 totals 14 residues. Here the CDR3 reads CSVSGGVRTDTQYF. In DNA, the CDR3 is TGCAGCGTCTCCGGGGGAGTACGCACAGATACGCAGTATTTT.

The chain carries TRBV10-3 and TRBJ1-4, with 9 bases lining up with TRBD1. J gave up 14 bases and V 3 bases, and 13 bases lay outside the gene matches. Germline CDR1 and CDR2: ENHRY and SYGVKD. This CDR3 is 15 amino acids long. The CDR3 nucleotides are TGTGCCATCAGTGATAGGGGACAGGGAGGTTCCCCTCTGTTTTTT. Protein: CAISDRGQGGSPLFF.

This clonotype was counted between two and nine times. J is TRBJ1-1 and V is TRBV3-1, with a possible D match to TRBD1 (6 bases). The CDR3 runs 14 residues. Trimming stripped 3 bases from V and 3 bases from J, with 11 bases between. The germline V gene encodes CDR1 LGHDT and CDR2 YNNKEL (reference sequence). For the CDR3, the DNA is TGTGCCAGCAGCCATAGTACAGGGTACACTGAAGCTTTCTTT. As protein: CASSHSTGYTEAFF.

The chain uses TRBV7-9 and TRBJ2-3; 8 bases are a match to TRBD2. The V gene end was trimmed by 4 bases and the J gene end by 4 bases; junction bases not matched to a gene: 13. This CDR3 region has 17 residues. Per germline, CDR1 SEHNR and CDR2 FQNEAQ (reference sequence). The CDR3 DNA reads as TGTGCCAGCAGCTACGAGGGGGAGCGGGAGTTTTCAGATACGCAGTATTTT. This codes for CASSYEGEREFSDTQYF. The whole variable domain, remainder taken from reference TRBV7-9 and TRBJ2-3, is DTGVSQNPRHKITKRGQNVTFRCDPISEHNRLYWYRQTLGQGPEFLTYFQNEAQLEKSRLLSDRFSAERPKGSFSTLEIQRTEQGDSAMYLCASSYEGEREFSDTQYFGPGTRLTVL.

This clonotype appeared a few times. The chain recombines TRBV7-2 with TRBJ2-1; D is possibly TRBD2 (6 bases). CDR1 and CDR2 from the germline V gene are SGHTA and FQGNSA. V gave up 5 bases and J gave up 5 bases, with 25 bases separating them. CDR3 length: 18 amino acids. CDR3 bases: TGTGCCAGCAGCCGAGAGGGGCCTAGCGCAATCATAGACAATGAGCAGTTCTTC. It yields the protein CASSREGPSAIIDNEQFF.

There are a few counts of this clonotype. The chain has TRBV7-9 and TRBJ2-3; TRBD1 is a possible D gene (6 bases). This CDR3 has 14 residues. Germline-derived CDR1 and CDR2 are SEHNR and FQNEAQ (reference sequence). Trimming cost V 4 bases and J 6 bases, with 14 bases left between them. CDR3 region: CASSSPDRGDTQYF. The DNA of the CDR3 is TGTGCCAGCAGCTCACCGGACAGAGGGGATACGCAGTATTTT.

Only a few counts were recorded for this clonotype. V and J are TRBV5-1 and TRBJ2-7; 10 positions match TRBD2. The CDR3 sequence is 15 residues long. Trimming removed 2 bases from V and 4 bases from J; junction bases left unmatched: 6. Germline V gene lookup returns CDR1 SGHRS and CDR2 YFSETQ. In DNA form, the CDR3 reads TGCGCCAGCAGCTTAGTAGCGGGGGGCACATACGAGCAGTACTTC. Its translation: CASSLVAGGTYEQYF.

V usage is TRBV18 and J usage is TRBJ1-4; 8 bases match TRBD1. In germline, CDR1 is KGHSH, CDR2 LQKENI. CDR3 length: 16 amino acids. Trimming took 1 base from V and 6 from J; bases not matched to a gene: 7. Written as DNA, the CDR3 is TGTGCCAGCTCACCACAGGCAGGGGGCATAGATGAAAAACTGTTTTTT. The encoded protein is CASSPQAGGIDEKLFF.

The chain uses TRBV29-1 and TRBJ2-7, with D possibly being TRBD2 (7 bases). The CDR3 extends over 13 amino acids. CDR1 is SQVTM and CDR2 is ANQGSEA in the germline V gene. The V and J ends lost 1 base and 4 bases respectively, with 11 bases between them. The CDR3 sequence is CSVEGGGDYEQYF. The CDR3 DNA reads as TGCAGCGTTGAAGGCGGGGGCGATTACGAGCAGTACTTC.

J is TRBJ2-1 and V is TRBV29-1; D perhaps matches TRBD2 (5 bases). There are 12 residues in the CDR3. V was trimmed by 6 bases and J by 6 bases, leaving 12 bases between them. Germline V CDR1 and CDR2: SQVTM, ANQGSEA. CDR3 DNA sequence: TGCAGCGTGGAGCCGGGAACCAATGAGCAGTTCTTC. Translating gives CSVEPGTNEQFF.

The V gene is TRBV5-1, the J gene TRBJ1-4; TRBD1 matches 9 bases. The CDR3 extends over 16 amino acids. Germline assignment: CDR1 SGHRS and CDR2 YFSETQ. Unmatched junction bases numbered 11, after V lost 4 bases and J lost 7 bases. The CDR3 loop reads CASSAEVGTGLEKLFF. The CDR3 coding sequence is TGCGCCAGCAGCGCCGAAGTGGGGACAGGGCTTGAAAAACTGTTTTTT.

This clonotype was seen a few times. The V call is TRBV4-2, the J call TRBJ2-7; perhaps TRBD1 as D (6 bases). Germline V CDR1 and CDR2: LGHNA, YNFKEQ. This CDR3 contains 14 residues. V was pared by 5 bases and J by 2 bases, with 13 bases between. The CDR3 DNA reads as TGTGCCAGCAGCTTCGAGGGACACACCTACGAGCAGTACTTC. It yields the protein CASSFEGHTYEQYF.

This sequence joins TRBV6-4 and TRBJ2-3; D unclear. In germline, CDR1 is MRHNA, CDR2 SNTAGT. CDR3 length: 14 residues. Trimming took off 2 bases at V and 0 bases at J, with 6 bases between the two ends. In nucleotides, the CDR3 is TGTGCCAGCAGTGACGAGTGGAGCACAGATACGCAGTATTTT. It codes for CASSDEWSTDTQYF.

The chain employs TRBV23-1 and TRBJ2-7; D is possibly TRBD1 (6 bases). TRBV23-1 falls under the ORF class, with uncertain function. This CDR3 region has 15 residues. The V gene lost 1 base and the J gene lost 4 bases, with 14 bases spanning the gap. CDR3: CASSQFRTDLYEQYF. The CDR3 region has the DNA TGCGCCAGCAGTCAATTTAGGACAGATTTGTACGAGCAGTACTTC.

This CDR3 is CASSRTRQETQYF. The CDR3 DNA is TGCGCCAGCAGCCGGACCCGCCAAGAGACCCAGTACTTC. This chain connects TRBV4-1 to TRBJ2-5; D is undetermined. Looked up from germline, CDR1 is MGHRA and CDR2 is YSYEKL. The length of the CDR3 is 13 residues. With 4 bases removed from V and 1 base from J, the gap between germline ends came to 7 bases.

This clonotype was counted between two and nine times. CDR3 DNA: TGTGCCAGCAGCTTACACGGGACAGGGGGCGTAGATACGCAGTATTTT. It yields the protein CASSLHGTGGVDTQYF. This chain connects TRBV7-3 to TRBJ2-3, with TRBD1 matching 12 bases. CDR1 is SGHTA and CDR2 is FQGTGA in the germline V gene. Losses at the gene ends were 2 bases for V and 5 bases for J; bases not matched to a gene: 5. CDR3 length: 16 amino acids.

This clonotype has just a few counts. The gene calls are TRBV18 and TRBJ1-2; D uncertain. Germline CDR1 KGHSH, CDR2 LQKENI. This CDR3 region has 13 residues. V lost 3 bases to trimming and J lost 4 bases, with 9 bases between them. The CDR3 region has the DNA TGTGCCAGCTCACCTTTGCGTAGCTATGGCTACACCTTC. Translating it yields CASSPLRSYGYTF.

This clonotype came up a few times. This chain connects TRBV18 to TRBJ1-1, with no clear D. Germline CDR1 KGHSH, CDR2 LQKENI. The CDR3 spans 16 residues. V lost 2 bases, J lost 0 bases, and 13 bases lay in between. CDR3 in DNA: TGTGCCAGCTCACCAACCCTGACGAGACTGAACACTGAAGCTTTCTTT. Its protein is CASSPTLTRLNTEAFF.

This chain connects TRBV5-1 to TRBJ2-5; 10 nucleotides agree with TRBD2. Germline V gene data show CDR1 as SGHRS and CDR2 as YFSETQ. V lost 3 bases and J lost 5; bases outside the gene matches: 4. The CDR3 has 14 amino acids. This chain's CDR3 is CASSSSGRWETQYF. The CDR3 DNA reads as TGCGCCAGCAGCTCTAGCGGGAGATGGGAGACCCAGTACTTC.